This note documents a single T cell receptor (beta chain) sequence. Antigen: not known. The CDR3 is 14 residues long. V lost 5 bases and J 4 bases, leaving 17 bases between the germline ends. Germline loops: CDR1 DFQATT, CDR2 SNEGSKA (reference sequence). The record originates from a study of blood T cells in healthy people across ages. Study information: Template switching captured about one barcoded beta molecule per two T cells. Study findings and constraints: Across samples, TCR beta diversity tracked strongly with naive T cell percentage. Roughly linear declines in TCR beta diversity per million T cells occurred with age.

Together with a sample-barcoded 5' primer, a J-beta primer mix was included in a second PCR lasting roughly 6 to 12 cycles. TCRdb redid the calling of the 5' RACE reads with MiXCR, one entry per CDR3 protein. The repertoire holds around 2 million distinct CDR3 sequences, 30% to 40% seen once, with under 30% in the top ten. The chain joins TRBV20-1 to TRBJ1-1; D is unclear. The origin of this receptor is a human donor in good health. The material sequenced was blood. The CDR3 is CSAGGRTTSTEAFF. Written as DNA, the CDR3 is TGCAGTGCTGGAGGACGGACGACTAGCACTGAAGCTTTCTTT.